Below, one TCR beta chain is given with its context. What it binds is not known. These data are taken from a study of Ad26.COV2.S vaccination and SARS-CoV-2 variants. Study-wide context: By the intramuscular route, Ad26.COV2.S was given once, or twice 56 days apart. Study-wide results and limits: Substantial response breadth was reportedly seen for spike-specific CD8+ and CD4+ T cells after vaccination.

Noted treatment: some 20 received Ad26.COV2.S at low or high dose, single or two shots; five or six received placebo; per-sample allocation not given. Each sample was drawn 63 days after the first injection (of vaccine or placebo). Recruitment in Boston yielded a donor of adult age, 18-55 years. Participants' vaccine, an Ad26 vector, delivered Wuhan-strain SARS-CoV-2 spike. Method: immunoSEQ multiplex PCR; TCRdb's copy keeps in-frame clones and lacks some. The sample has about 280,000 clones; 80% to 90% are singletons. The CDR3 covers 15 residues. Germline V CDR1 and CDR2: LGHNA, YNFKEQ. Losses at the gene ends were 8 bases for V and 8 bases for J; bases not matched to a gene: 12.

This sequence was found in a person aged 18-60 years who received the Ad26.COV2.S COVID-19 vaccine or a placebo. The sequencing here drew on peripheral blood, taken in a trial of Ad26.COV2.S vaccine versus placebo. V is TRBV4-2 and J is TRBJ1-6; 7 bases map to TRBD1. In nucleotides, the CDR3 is TGTGCCAGCGGCGAGCCGGGACAGCGTTATTCACCCCTCCACTTT. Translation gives CASGEPGQRYSPLHF.